These T cell receptor beta chains were read from a single sample in a study of cytomegalovirus exposure and HLA in healthy donors. Generated by immunoSEQ multiplex PCR, the TCRdb table keeps only in-frame clones and is missing some. The profile shows a few hundred thousand clones, just over 85% of them singletons. Sequenced: PBMCs. The receptors were gathered from a woman between 18 and 29 years old in good health and CMV-seronegative. CDR3s include the opening cysteine and the closing phenylalanine or tryptophan. Rows may omit the clone size; those that give it use once, few, many or a size class.

v_call: TRBV28
clone_size: .
cdr3_aa: CASSSGQRTYEQYF

v_call: TRBV7-6
clone_size: once
cdr3_aa: CASSLAGGNTGELFF

v_call: TRBV18
clone_size: .
cdr3_aa: CASSPTEGSGNTIYF

v_call: TRBV6-5
clone_size: once
cdr3_aa: CASRNTVESGNTIYF

v_call: TRBV7-2
clone_size: .
cdr3_aa: CASSLTGLAVTEQYF

v_call: TRBV7-6
clone_size: few
cdr3_aa: CASSPAGTQYF

v_call: TRBV21-1
clone_size: .
cdr3_aa: CASSKESVPYEQYF

v_call: TRBV9
clone_size: once
cdr3_aa: CASSTTGGGTEAFF

v_call: TRBV6-5
clone_size: .
cdr3_aa: CASSLGQQSDTQYF

v_call: TRBV25-1
clone_size: few
cdr3_aa: CASSESGQGMPQHF

v_call: TRBV7-7
clone_size: .
cdr3_aa: CASSPGVVETQYF

v_call: TRBV18
clone_size: .
cdr3_aa: CASSPGEGREQYF

v_call: TRBV11-1
clone_size: .
cdr3_aa: CASSLGESGGEQYF

v_call: TRBV29-1
clone_size: .
cdr3_aa: CSVEETGQETQYF

v_call: TRBV28
clone_size: .
cdr3_aa: CASSHHSTRGTGELFF

v_call: TRBV7-2
clone_size: .
cdr3_aa: CASSLAPWDSNEKLFF

v_call: TRBV6-6
clone_size: .
cdr3_aa: CASRQANTEAFF

v_call: TRBV5-1
clone_size: once
cdr3_aa: CAKPSYEQYF

v_call: TRBV6-5
clone_size: .
cdr3_aa: CASRSPRDMGPYF

v_call: TRBV19
clone_size: .
cdr3_aa: CASSATLNTEAFF

v_call: TRBV29-1
clone_size: .
cdr3_aa: CSVAYRGPMLEAFF

v_call: TRBV4-1
clone_size: .
cdr3_aa: CASSQEFGLRGTDTQYF